The 8 T cell receptor beta chains below all came from one sample that was sequenced in a study of T cell changes during pregnancy in multiple sclerosis. Assay used: immunoSEQ multiplex PCR; TCRdb lists only in-frame clones, some missing. The sample consists of under 50,000 clones, 92% of them appearing once. The sample in question was CD4+ T cells from peripheral blood mononuclear cells, obtained in the third trimester of pregnancy. These receptor sequences come from a female donor with multiple sclerosis, enrolled in a pregnancy study.

The rearrangement links TRBV28 to TRBJ2-7; 8 nucleotides line up with TRBD1. The J segment lost 5 bases and the V segment lost 4 bases, leaving 13 bases of the junction unmatched. The germline V gene encodes CDR1 MDHEN and CDR2 SYDVKM. This CDR3 has 16 residues. Here the CDR3 DNA reads TGTGCCAGCAGTTATACCGGACAGGGCGCTTTTGACGAGCAGTACTTC. Encoded protein: CASSYTGQGAFDEQYF.

The chain joins TRBV7-7 to TRBJ2-7, with TRBD1 matching over 9 bases. The V segment lost 5 bases and the J segment 0 bases; nucleotides outside the gene matches: 5. CDR1 is SSHAT and CDR2 is FNYEAQ in the germline V gene (reference sequence). The CDR3 extends over 15 amino acids. The CDR3 DNA follows: TGTGCCAGCAGCATTGGACAGGGGATCTCCTACGAGCAGTACTTC. This gives the protein CASSIGQGISYEQYF.

This clone has just one count. The chain is built from TRBV30 and TRBJ2-2; the D gene is possibly TRBD1 (5 bases). Trimming left V 5 bases short and J 7 bases short, with 23 bases between. The CDR3 is 16 residues long. The germline V gene has CDR1 GTSNPN and CDR2 SVGIG (reference sequence). CDR3 nucleotides: TGTGCCTGGGGGGCCGTGAGACCCGGAGTGGGCGGGGAGCTGTTTTTT. Translated, it gives CAWGAVRPGVGGELFF.

This chain links TRBV5-5 with TRBJ2-1, with TRBD1 identical over 9 bases. CDR3 size: 14 residues. CDR1 and CDR2 from the germline V gene are SGHKS and YYEKEE (reference sequence). V shed 4 bases, J shed 5 bases, and the junction held 4 bases outside the gene matches. In DNA, the CDR3 is TGTGCCAGCAGCAGGGGACAGGGCCACAATGAGCAGTTCTTC. As protein: CASSRGQGHNEQFF.

This chain links TRBV29-1 with TRBJ1-1; the D gene is possibly TRBD1 (5 bases). The CDR3 contains 14 residues. Trimming removed 7 bases from V and 4 bases from J, with 19 bases in between. Germline V gene data show CDR1 as SQVTM and CDR2 as ANQGSEA. The CDR3 DNA follows: TGCAGCGCAAACCCCCAGGGCGGCGGCACTGAAGCTTTCTTT. As protein: CSANPQGGGTEAFF. The whole variable domain, remainder taken from reference TRBV29-1 and TRBJ1-1, is SAVISQKPSRDICQRGTSLTIQCQVDSQVTMMFWYRQQPGQSLTLIATANQGSEATYESGFVIDKFPISRPNLTFSTLTVSNMSPEDSSIYLCSANPQGGGTEAFFGQGTRLTVV.

The chain recombines TRBV5-1 with TRBJ2-7; tentatively, D is TRBD1 (5 bases). This CDR3 spans 14 amino acids. Trimming pared 1 base from V and 0 bases from J, leaving 8 bases between. Germline CDR1 reads SGHRS; CDR2 reads YFSETQ. The CDR3 is CASSLQGPSYEQYF. CDR3 sequence (DNA): TGCGCCAGCAGCTTGCAGGGTCCCTCCTACGAGCAGTACTTC.

The rearrangement uses TRBV30 and TRBJ2-3, with D possibly TRBD2 on 5 matching bases. The CDR3 runs 14 residues. Germline CDR1 and CDR2: GTSNPN and SVGIG (reference sequence). V was pared by 4 bases and J by 1 base, with 12 bases between. The CDR3 reads CAWIGRAGTDTQYF. In DNA, the CDR3 is TGTGCCTGGATAGGGCGGGCGGGCACAGATACGCAGTATTTT.

The chain is built from TRBV4-3 and TRBJ2-3; weak D call: TRBD2 (6 bases). V lost 3 bases, J lost 8 bases, and 15 bases lay in between. Germline CDR1 reads LGHNA; CDR2 reads YSLEER. CDR3 length equals 14 residues. CDR3 bases: TGCGCCAGCAGCCAGCGACTAGATGGCGGTACGCAGTATTTT. The encoded protein is CASSQRLDGGTQYF.